The 9 T cell receptor beta chains listed next were all sequenced from one sample in a study of blood T cell repertoires in COVID-19. Profiled with immunoSEQ multiplex PCR; TCRdb holds only in-frame clones, not every one. In the table there are 300,000 to 400,000 clones, roughly 87% of which are singletons. The source material was peripheral blood. Receptors originate from a young man with COVID-19, enrolled during active disease.

The V gene is TRBV20-1, the J gene TRBJ2-5; tentative D call: TRBD1 (6 bases). This CDR3 is 11 amino acids long. V was trimmed by 6 bases and J by 5 bases, leaving 10 bases between them. Germline V gene data show CDR1 as DFQATT and CDR2 as SNEGSKA (reference sequence). CDR3 region: CSAQGSETQYF. In DNA form, the CDR3 reads TGCAGTGCGCAGGGGTCGGAGACCCAGTACTTC.

The genes are TRBV18 and TRBJ2-1, with 8 bases matching TRBD2. V dropped 6 bases and J dropped 7; count of bases not matched to a gene: 8. The CDR3 extends over 14 amino acids. From germline, CDR1 is KGHSH and CDR2 LQKENI. As DNA, the CDR3 is TGTGCCAGCTCCAACAGACTAGCGTGGAATGAGCAGTTCTTC. Translating gives CASSNRLAWNEQFF.

The genes are TRBV6-6 and TRBJ1-2, with D tentatively TRBD1 (6 bases). V was pared by 0 bases and J by 4 bases, with 6 bases between. Germline CDR1 reads MNHNY; CDR2 reads SVGAGI (reference sequence). The CDR3 extends over 13 amino acids. Written as DNA, the CDR3 is TGTGCCAGCAGTTACTCGGACAGCTATGGCTACACCTTC. Translation gives CASSYSDSYGYTF.

V usage is TRBV27 and J usage is TRBJ2-1; 11 nucleotides align to TRBD1. This CDR3 comprises 16 residues. CDR1 is MNHEY and CDR2 is SMNVEV in the germline V gene (reference sequence). Trimming removed 5 bases from V and 4 bases from J; junction bases left unmatched: 7. The CDR3 spells CASSIGTGGGYNEQFF. CDR3 sequence (DNA): TGTGCCAGCAGTATTGGGACAGGGGGGGGATACAATGAGCAGTTCTTC.

The chain combines TRBV4-2 with TRBJ2-1; the match to TRBD2 covers 8 bases. Trimming cost V 1 base and J 6 bases; bases outside gene matches: 11. This CDR3 is 17 amino acids long. The germline CDR1 and CDR2 sequences are LGHNA and YNFKEQ. DNA of the CDR3: TGTGCCAGCAGCCAAGCCCCCGGGACTAGGTTAGTCAATGAGCAGTTCTTC. Protein: CASSQAPGTRLVNEQFF.

The chain has TRBV5-1 and TRBJ2-7; 8 bases are shared with TRBD1. Per the germline V gene, CDR1 is SGHRS and CDR2 is YFSETQ. The V segment lost 3 bases and the J segment 3 bases; nucleotides outside the gene matches: 2. This CDR3 is 13 amino acids long. Here the CDR3 DNA reads TGCGCCAGCAGCTGGGGACAGGTCTACGAGCAGTACTTC. Residues: CASSWGQVYEQYF. The complete variable domain, with remaining parts taken from reference TRBV5-1 and TRBJ2-7, reads KAGVTQTPRYLIKTRGQQVTLSCSPISGHRSVSWYQQTPGQGLQFLFEYFSETQRNKGNFPGRFSGRQFSNSRSEMNVSTLELGDSALYLCASSWGQVYEQYFGPGTRLTVT.

The V and J genes are TRBV24-1 and TRBJ2-3, with TRBD2 matching over 11 bases. The CDR3 length is 16 residues. Germline values: CDR1 KGHDR, CDR2 SFDVKD. The trim removed 4 bases at V and 5 bases at J, leaving 7 bases unmatched. The CDR3 sequence: CATSELAGGARDTQYF. CDR3 in DNA: TGTGCCACCAGTGAGTTAGCGGGAGGGGCCAGAGATACGCAGTATTTT.

J is TRBJ1-4 and V is TRBV5-6; D remains unclear. Trimming took off 4 bases at V and 6 bases at J, with 13 bases between the two ends. CDR3 length equals 14 residues. Per the germline V gene, CDR1 is SGHDT and CDR2 is YYEEEE. CDR3 region: CASSPQSRDEKLFF. For the CDR3, the DNA is TGTGCCAGCAGCCCTCAGAGTCGGGATGAAAAACTGTTTTTT.

This chain joins TRBV24-1 and TRBJ2-1, with TRBD2 matching 7 bases. The germline CDR1 and CDR2 sequences are KGHDR and SFDVKD. Trimming cost V 6 bases and J 6 bases; bases outside gene matches: 7. CDR3 length equals 14 residues. This chain's CDR3 is CATSNPPGGNEQFF. Written as DNA, the CDR3 is TGTGCCACCAGTAACCCCCCGGGGGGCAATGAGCAGTTCTTC.